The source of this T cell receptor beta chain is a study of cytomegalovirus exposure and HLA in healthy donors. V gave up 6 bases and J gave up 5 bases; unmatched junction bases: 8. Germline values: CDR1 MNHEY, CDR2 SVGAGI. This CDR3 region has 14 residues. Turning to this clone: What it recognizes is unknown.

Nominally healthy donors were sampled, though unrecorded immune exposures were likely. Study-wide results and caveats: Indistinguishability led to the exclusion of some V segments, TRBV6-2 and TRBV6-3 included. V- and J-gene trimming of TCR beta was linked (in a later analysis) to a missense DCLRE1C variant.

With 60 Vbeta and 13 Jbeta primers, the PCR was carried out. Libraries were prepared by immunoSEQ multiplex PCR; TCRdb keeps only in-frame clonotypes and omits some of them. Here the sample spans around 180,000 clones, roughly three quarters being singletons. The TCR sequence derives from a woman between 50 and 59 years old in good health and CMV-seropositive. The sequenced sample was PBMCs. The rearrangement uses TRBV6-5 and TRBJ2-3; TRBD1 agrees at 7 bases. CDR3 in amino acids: CASSEQGEVDTQYF. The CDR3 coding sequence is TGTGCCAGCAGCGAGCAGGGGGAAGTAGATACGCAGTATTTT.